This T cell receptor (beta chain) was documented in a study of cytomegalovirus exposure and HLA in healthy donors. Study-level points and caveats: High specificity and sensitivity for cytomegalovirus status were reported for the classifier. Later analysis suggested links between common viral pathogens and several top significant clusters. Most CMV-associated TCR beta chains appeared HLA-restricted in a later analysis.

Worth noting for this clone: The antigen remains unidentified.

PCR primers comprised 60 Vbeta and 13 Jbeta primers. The authors' processing: Per a later analysis, the number of unique TCR beta chains was approximately 80 million, of which 9 million to 12 million were shared. Sequencing used immunoSEQ multiplex PCR; TCRdb keeps in-frame clones, though not all of them. For V, J and clone size, that table is used; D and trimming come from the DNA. The sample yields around 120,000 clones, approximately 79% seen once. V gave up 3 bases and J gave up 0 bases, with 9 bases separating them. Per germline, CDR1 MDHEN and CDR2 SYDVKM. The CDR3 consists of 15 residues. The clonotype was recovered from a woman aged 40 to 55 in good health and CMV-seronegative. The sequenced sample was PBMCs. The chain joins TRBV28 to TRBJ1-3; no firm D call. As DNA, the CDR3 is TGTGCCAGCAGTTTTAGCGTGGACTCTGGAAACACCATATATTTT. Amino acids: CASSFSVDSGNTIYF.